The T cell receptor (beta chain) under discussion was sequenced for a study of blood T cell repertoires in COVID-19. CDR1 and CDR2 (germline): SQVTM, ANQGSEA. The V gene lost 6 bases and the J gene lost 8 bases, with 20 bases spanning the gap. This CDR3 spans 13 amino acids. Here immunoSEQ multiplex PCR was the method, and the copy in TCRdb shows in-frame clones only, minus some. The data contain 150,000 to 250,000 clones, just under 85% of them singletons. The specimen sequenced was peripheral blood. The chain couples TRBV29-1 to TRBJ2-7, with D possibly being TRBD1 (5 bases). This clonotype originated in a human donor with acute or convalescent COVID-19. The donor label of this sample is uncertain. DNA for the CDR3: TGCAGCGTCGGTGGCAGGGATGGTACCAAGCAGTACTTC. Its translation is CSVGGRDGTKQYF.